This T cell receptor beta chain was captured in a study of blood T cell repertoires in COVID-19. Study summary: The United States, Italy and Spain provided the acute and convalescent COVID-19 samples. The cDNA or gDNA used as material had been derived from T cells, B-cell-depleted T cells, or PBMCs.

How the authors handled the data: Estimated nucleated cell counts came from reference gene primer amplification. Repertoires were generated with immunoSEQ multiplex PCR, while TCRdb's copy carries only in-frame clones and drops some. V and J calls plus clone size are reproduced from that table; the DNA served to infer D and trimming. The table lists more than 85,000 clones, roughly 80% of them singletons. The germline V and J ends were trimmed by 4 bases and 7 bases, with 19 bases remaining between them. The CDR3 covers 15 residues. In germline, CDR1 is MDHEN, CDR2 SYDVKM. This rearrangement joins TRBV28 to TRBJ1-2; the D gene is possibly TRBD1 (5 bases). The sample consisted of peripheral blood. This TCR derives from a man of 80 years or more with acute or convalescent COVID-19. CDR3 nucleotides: TGTGCCAGCAGTTCCGAAGGGGCCTACCACACTGGCTACACCTTC. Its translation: CASSSEGAYHTGYTF.